The 30 T cell receptor beta chains in this list originate from one sample, sequenced in a study of OX40 agonist ivuxolimab in advanced cancers. Sequencing used immunoSEQ multiplex PCR; TCRdb keeps in-frame clones, though not all of them. The sample carries approximately 35,000 clones, around 80% recorded once. The sample here was CD4+ or CD8+ T cells sorted from blood, taken in a trial of the OX40 agonist ivuxolimab. The receptors were gathered from an adult with an advanced solid tumor such as melanoma, head and neck, liver or kidney cancer.

The chain carries TRBV7-6 and TRBJ2-7; D might be TRBD2 (5 bases). The CDR3 length is 16 residues. Germline V CDR1 and CDR2: SGHVS, FNYEAQ. The V end lost 0 bases, the J end lost 2 bases, and 14 bases lay between the germline ends. The CDR3 sequence: CASSLANSAGTYEQYF. CDR3 in DNA: TGTGCCAGCAGCTTAGCGAATTCTGCCGGGACCTACGAGCAGTACTTC.

Only a few counts were recorded for this clone. The genes are TRBV29-1 and TRBJ2-1; D is unresolved. The CDR3 is 11 amino acids. Per germline, CDR1 SQVTM and CDR2 ANQGSEA. V dropped 4 bases and J dropped 6 bases, with 7 bases sitting between them. The CDR3 region is CSVVKANEQFF. DNA for the CDR3: TGCAGCGTTGTTAAGGCCAATGAGCAGTTCTTC.

V is TRBV15 and J is TRBJ1-6; D unresolved. Trimming removed 0 bases from V and 9 bases from J, with 9 bases in between. The CDR3 has 14 amino acids. Germline values: CDR1 LNHNV, CDR2 YYDKDF (reference sequence). CDR3 region: CATSRDGMGSPLHF. CDR3 in DNA: TGTGCCACCAGCAGAGATGGGATGGGTTCACCCCTCCACTTT.

The chain carries TRBV29-1 and TRBJ1-3; D unresolved. V was cut by 5 bases and J by 3 bases, with 14 bases left in between. CDR3 length: 14 amino acids. Germline V gives CDR1 SQVTM, CDR2 ANQGSEA. As DNA, the CDR3 is TGCAGCGTTCACCTAGGGAGCTATGGAAACACCATATATTTT. It specifies CSVHLGSYGNTIYF. Drawing the rest from reference TRBV29-1 and TRBJ1-3, the complete variable domain is SAVISQKPSRDICQRGTSLTIQCQVDSQVTMMFWYRQQPGQSLTLIATANQGSEATYESGFVIDKFPISRPNLTFSTLTVSNMSPEDSSIYLCSVHLGSYGNTIYFGEGSWLTVV.

V and J are TRBV28 and TRBJ1-2, with TRBD1 as a possible D gene (6 bases). This CDR3 contains 15 residues. Germline V gives CDR1 MDHEN, CDR2 SYDVKM. V was clipped by 7 bases and J by 8 bases, with 23 bases between them. CDR3 amino acids: CASTATLRGAEGYTF. The CDR3 nucleotides are TGTGCCAGCACCGCAACCTTGCGGGGGGCCGAAGGCTACACCTTC.

The chain couples TRBV28 to TRBJ2-5; 11 bases agree with TRBD2. The CDR3 has 16 residues. With V trimmed by 3 bases and J by 7 bases, 10 bases remained unmatched. In germline, CDR1 is MDHEN, CDR2 SYDVKM. The CDR3 protein is CASSFISGRAPVTQYF. CDR3 coding DNA: TGTGCCAGCAGTTTTATTAGCGGGAGGGCCCCAGTGACCCAGTACTTC.

V and J are TRBV27 and TRBJ2-1, with 11 bases lining up with TRBD1. V lost 6 bases, J lost 7 bases, and 11 bases stayed unmatched. The CDR3 is 16 residues long. CDR1 is MNHEY and CDR2 is SMNVEV in the germline V gene (reference sequence). The CDR3 reads CASRASGTGGRNEQFF. CDR3 nucleotide sequence: TGTGCCAGCAGAGCCTCAGGGACAGGGGGGAGAAATGAGCAGTTCTTC.

V and J are TRBV4-1 and TRBJ2-7; D gene uncertain. This CDR3 spans 13 amino acids. Germline V gene sequence: CDR1 MGHRA, CDR2 YSYEKL. V was clipped by 3 bases and J by 0 bases, with 6 bases between them. CDR3: CASSQSHSYEQYF. The CDR3 nucleotides are TGCGCCAGCAGCCAGAGCCACTCCTACGAGCAGTACTTC.

The count of this clone is one. The rearrangement links TRBV28 to TRBJ1-5; tentatively, D is TRBD1 (6 bases). Germline CDR1 MDHEN, CDR2 SYDVKM. The V and J ends lost 10 bases and 7 bases respectively, with 26 bases between them. The CDR3 is 16 residues long. CDR3: CATALNRETGWQPQHF. For the CDR3, the DNA is TGTGCCACGGCTCTAAACAGGGAAACGGGCTGGCAGCCCCAGCATTTT.

The CDR3 sequence is CARSFGLGPPQHF. The CDR3 DNA reads TGTGCCAGAAGCTTTGGGTTGGGGCCACCCCAGCATTTT. The rearrangement links TRBV5-3 to TRBJ1-5, with D tentatively TRBD1 (5 bases). TRBV5-3 is treated as an ORF (open reading frame) with a function not yet certain. CDR3 length equals 13 residues. The ends were cut back, 2 bases at V and 10 bases at J, with 13 bases in the middle.

This clone showed up just once. This sequence joins TRBV7-9 and TRBJ2-7; D is possibly TRBD1 (5 bases). The germline V gene encodes CDR1 SEHNR and CDR2 FQNEAQ (reference sequence). The germline V and J ends were trimmed by 3 bases and 5 bases, with 11 bases remaining between them. The CDR3 extends over 13 amino acids. CDR3 sequence reads: CASSFRAVDEQYF. CDR3 nucleotide sequence: TGTGCCAGCAGCTTCAGGGCAGTCGACGAGCAGTACTTC.

The V and J genes are TRBV5-6 and TRBJ2-3, with TRBD1 identical over 8 bases. V lost 4 bases to trimming and J lost 1 base; unmatched junction nucleotides: 8. CDR3 length equals 16 residues. Germline CDR1 SGHDT, CDR2 YYEEEE. This CDR3 is CASSVLQGDGTDTQYF. In DNA form, the CDR3 reads TGTGCCAGCAGCGTATTACAGGGGGACGGCACAGATACGCAGTATTTT.

The V and J genes are TRBV6-6 and TRBJ2-7; TRBD1 is a possible D gene (6 bases). Per germline, CDR1 MNHNY and CDR2 SVGAGI (reference sequence). The CDR3 spans 13 residues. The V gene lost 6 bases and the J gene lost 4 bases, with 13 bases spanning the gap. The CDR3 DNA reads TGTGCCAGCAGGTCAGGGGTCCCTTACGAGCAGTACTTC. This sequence encodes CASRSGVPYEQYF.

CDR3 coding DNA: TGTGCCAGCAGCTTTAGCTGGGCTAGCCAGCCCTACAATGAGCAGTTCTTC. Amino acids: CASSFSWASQPYNEQFF. This chain connects TRBV11-3 to TRBJ2-1; D may be TRBD2 (5 bases). Germline CDR1 and CDR2: SGHNT and YENEEA. The CDR3 covers 17 residues. V was pared by 3 bases and J by 2 bases, with 17 bases between.

This clone turned up a few times. The V call is TRBV12-5, the J call TRBJ1-1; D ambiguous. Germline CDR1 is LGHNT and CDR2 is FRNRAP. This CDR3 comprises 12 residues. The V and J ends lost 3 bases and 5 bases respectively, with 7 bases between them. The CDR3 here is CASGFANTEAFF. DNA for the CDR3: TGTGCTAGTGGTTTTGCCAATACTGAAGCTTTCTTT.

This chain links TRBV5-1 with TRBJ2-1, with D unresolved. This CDR3 spans 12 amino acids. Germline-derived CDR1 and CDR2 are SGHRS and YFSETQ. V was trimmed by 6 bases and J by 3 bases, leaving 7 bases between them. CDR3 sequence: CASTDYYNEQFF. In DNA, the CDR3 is TGCGCCAGCACCGATTACTACAATGAGCAGTTCTTC.

Note on this clone: The same CDR3 is also encoded by other DNA sequences in this sample. The genes are TRBV9 and TRBJ2-2; D is undetermined. Germline-derived CDR1 and CDR2 are SGDLS and YYNGEE. CDR3 size: 13 residues. Trimming stripped 0 bases from V and 5 bases from J, with 5 bases between. The CDR3 nucleotides read TGTGCCAGCAGCGTAGGGGGTACCGGGGAGCTGTTTTTT. Translated, it gives CASSVGGTGELFF.

The chain carries TRBV7-3 and TRBJ2-1, with D perhaps being TRBD1 or TRBD2 (5 bases each). The V end lost 4 bases, the J end lost 7 bases, and 11 bases lay between the germline ends. From germline, CDR1 is SGHTA and CDR2 FQGTGA. The CDR3 is made up of 13 amino acids. CDR3 protein: CASSYNGGNEQFF. The CDR3 nucleotides are TGTGCCAGCAGCTACAATGGGGGAAATGAGCAGTTCTTC. Drawing the rest from reference TRBV7-3 and TRBJ2-1, the complete variable domain is GAGVSQTPSNKVTEKGKYVELRCDPISGHTALYWYRQSLGQGPEFLIYFQGTGAADDSGLPNDRFFAVRPEGSVSTLKIQRTERGDSAVYLCASSYNGGNEQFFGPGTRLTVL.

The chain links TRBV4-1 to TRBJ1-2, with 9 bases aligning to TRBD1. Losses at the gene ends were 3 bases for V and 7 bases for J; bases not matched to a gene: 12. The CDR3 loop spans 16 amino acids. The germline CDR1 and CDR2 sequences are MGHRA and YSYEKL. CDR3 sequence reads: CASSQRGQGDIGGYTF. The CDR3 DNA sequence: TGCGCCAGCAGCCAGAGGGGACAGGGAGATATAGGTGGCTACACCTTC.

This chain uses TRBV27 with TRBJ2-1, with 8 bases fitting TRBD2. With V trimmed by 6 bases and J by 5 bases, 9 bases remained unmatched. The CDR3 extends over 15 amino acids. The germline V gene encodes CDR1 MNHEY and CDR2 SMNVEV (reference sequence). The CDR3 DNA reads as TGTGCCAGCAGCCCCGGGACTAGGGGAAACAATGAGCAGTTCTTC. The encoded protein is CASSPGTRGNNEQFF.

This chain's CDR3 is CASSIMWGQGKAEQYF. As DNA, the CDR3 is TGTGCCAGTAGTATAATGTGGGGGCAGGGTAAGGCCGAGCAGTACTTC. The J gene is TRBJ2-7, the V gene TRBV19, with a weak D call TRBD1 (6 bases). The CDR3 covers 16 residues. V shed 2 bases and J shed 6 bases, with 20 bases lying between them. The germline V gene encodes CDR1 LNHDA and CDR2 SQIVND (reference sequence).

The DNA of the CDR3 is TGTGCCAGCAGCCTTAGCGGACCCACAGATACGCAGTATTTT. Its translation is CASSLSGPTDTQYF. This rearrangement joins TRBV5-4 to TRBJ2-3; tentatively, D is TRBD2 (6 bases). CDR1 is SGHNT and CDR2 is YYREEE in the germline V gene (reference sequence). This CDR3 region has 14 residues. V lost 4 bases and J lost 2, with 11 bases in between.

This chain joins TRBV6-4 and TRBJ1-2; 7 bases line up with TRBD1. After removal of 3 bases from V and 6 bases from J, the junction contained 10 bases not matched to a gene. The CDR3 contains 15 residues. Germline V gene sequence: CDR1 MRHNA, CDR2 SNTAGT. In nucleotides, the CDR3 is TGTGCCAGCAGTGATACCCCACAGGGGATTAATGGCTACACCTTC. Protein sequence: CASSDTPQGINGYTF.

The CDR3 reads CASSEGIRRETQYF. The DNA of the CDR3 is TGTGCCAGCAGCGAGGGGATTCGAAGAGAGACCCAGTACTTC. The chain is built from TRBV28 and TRBJ2-5; D may be TRBD1 or TRBD2 (5 bases each). The germline gives CDR1 MDHEN, CDR2 SYDVKM. The CDR3 is 14 residues long. V gave up 6 bases and J gave up 4 bases, with 15 bases separating them.

The gene calls are TRBV7-2 and TRBJ2-7; no clear D gene. CDR1 is SGHTA and CDR2 is FQGNSA in the germline V gene. CDR3 length: 12 amino acids. Trimming removed 2 bases from V and 3 bases from J, with 5 bases in between. The CDR3 DNA follows: TGTGCCAGCAGCTTAACAAGCTACGAGCAGTACTTC. It is translated as CASSLTSYEQYF.

This rearrangement joins TRBV2 to TRBJ2-5, with 11 bases that match TRBD1. CDR3 length: 15 amino acids. From germline, CDR1 is SNHLY and CDR2 FYNNEI. J was trimmed by 5 bases and V by 5 bases; bases with no gene match: 7. CDR3 coding DNA: TGTGCCAGCAGTAAAAGGACAGGGGGCGGGGAGACCCAGTACTTC. It is translated as CASSKRTGGGETQYF.

The CDR3 coding sequence is TGCGCCAGCAGCCCGTTGGGGGGGTACACCGGGGAGCTGTTTTTT. As protein: CASSPLGGYTGELFF. The V call is TRBV5-1, the J call TRBJ2-2, with 7 bases lining up with TRBD2. V lost 4 bases and J lost 3; bases outside the gene matches: 6. This CDR3 has 15 amino acids. The V gene's germline CDR1 is SGHRS and CDR2 YFSETQ.

V and J are TRBV6-6 and TRBJ2-5; no reliable D call. Per the germline V gene, CDR1 is MNHNY and CDR2 is SVGAGI (reference sequence). The germline V and J ends were trimmed by 6 bases and 7 bases, with 15 bases remaining between them. This CDR3 is built from 13 residues. CDR3 nucleotide sequence: TGTGCCAGCAGCCCTAGACCCGGTGGGACCCAGTACTTC. Protein sequence: CASSPRPGGTQYF.

This clone came up a few times. In DNA form, the CDR3 reads TGTGCCAGCACGCTAGCGGACTACAATGAGCAGTTCTTC. Protein sequence: CASTLADYNEQFF. The rearrangement links TRBV6-5 to TRBJ2-1; 7 positions agree with TRBD2. With 7 bases clipped from V and 3 bases from J, the junction kept 3 bases outside the gene matches. Germline CDR1 is MNHEY and CDR2 is SVGAGI. The CDR3 length is 13 residues.

The V gene is TRBV11-3, the J gene TRBJ2-7; D perhaps matches TRBD2 (6 bases). Deletions cut 0 bases from V and 7 bases from J, with 16 bases between. Germline CDR1 is SGHNT and CDR2 is YENEEA. CDR3 length equals 15 residues. The CDR3 sequence: CASSLDGGTAWEQYF. The CDR3 DNA reads TGTGCCAGCAGCTTAGACGGGGGTACGGCGTGGGAGCAGTACTTC.